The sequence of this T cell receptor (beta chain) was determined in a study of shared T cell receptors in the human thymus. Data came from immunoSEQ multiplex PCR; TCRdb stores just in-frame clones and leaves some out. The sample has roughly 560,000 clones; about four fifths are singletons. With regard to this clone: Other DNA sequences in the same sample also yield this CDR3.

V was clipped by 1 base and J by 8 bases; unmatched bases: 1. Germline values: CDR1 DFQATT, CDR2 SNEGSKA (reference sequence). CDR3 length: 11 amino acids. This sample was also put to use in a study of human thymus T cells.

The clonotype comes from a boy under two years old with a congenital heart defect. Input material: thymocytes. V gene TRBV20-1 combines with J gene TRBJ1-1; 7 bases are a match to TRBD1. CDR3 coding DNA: TGCAGTGCTAGAGCACAGGGGGAAGCTTTCTTT. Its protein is CSARAQGEAFF.